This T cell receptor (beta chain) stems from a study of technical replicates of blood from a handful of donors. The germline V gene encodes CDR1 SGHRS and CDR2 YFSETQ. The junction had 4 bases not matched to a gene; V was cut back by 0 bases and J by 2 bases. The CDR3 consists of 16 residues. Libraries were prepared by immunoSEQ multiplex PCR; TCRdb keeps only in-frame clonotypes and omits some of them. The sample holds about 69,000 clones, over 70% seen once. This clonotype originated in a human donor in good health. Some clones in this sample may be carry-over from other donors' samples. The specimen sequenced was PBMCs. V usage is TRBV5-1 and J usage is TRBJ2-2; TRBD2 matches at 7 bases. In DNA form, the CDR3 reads TGCGCCAGCAGCTTGGCGCTAGCGGCCAACACCGGGGAGCTGTTTTTT. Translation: CASSLALAANTGELFF. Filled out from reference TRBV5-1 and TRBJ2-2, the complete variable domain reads KAGVTQTPRYLIKTRGQQVTLSCSPISGHRSVSWYQQTPGQGLQFLFEYFSETQRNKGNFPGRFSGRQFSNSRSEMNVSTLELGDSALYLCASSLALAANTGELFFGEGSRLTVL.